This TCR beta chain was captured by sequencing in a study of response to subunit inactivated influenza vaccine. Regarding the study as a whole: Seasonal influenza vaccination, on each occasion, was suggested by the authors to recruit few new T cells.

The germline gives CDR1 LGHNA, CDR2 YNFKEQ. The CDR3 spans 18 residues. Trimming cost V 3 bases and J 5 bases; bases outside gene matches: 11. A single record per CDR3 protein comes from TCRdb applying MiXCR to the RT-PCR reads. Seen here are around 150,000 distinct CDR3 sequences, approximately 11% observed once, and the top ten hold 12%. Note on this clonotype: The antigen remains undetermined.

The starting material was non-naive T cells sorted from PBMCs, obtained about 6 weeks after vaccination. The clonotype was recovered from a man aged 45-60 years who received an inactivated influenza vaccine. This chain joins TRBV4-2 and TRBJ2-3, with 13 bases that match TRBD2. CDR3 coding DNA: TGTGCCAGCAGCCACCACCCAACTAGCGGGGGGGCGGAAGATACGCAGTATTTT. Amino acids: CASSHHPTSGGAEDTQYF.